The next 16 T cell receptor beta chains were all read from a single sample in a study of CD8+CD57+ T cells in acquired aplastic anemia. The template for TCR beta VDJ and CDR3 sequence profiling was genomic DNA. TCRdb redid the calling of the reads with MiXCR, one entry per CDR3 protein. The sample lists approximately 130,000 distinct CDR3 sequences, 35% to 50% occurring once. The sample consisted of sorted CD4+, CD8+, or CD8+CD57+ T cells (not recorded which) from PBMCs. The receptor set was obtained from a human donor in good health, serving as a control.

The V gene is TRBV7-3, the J gene TRBJ1-2, with 8 bases lining up with TRBD1. Trimming at V came to 2 bases and at J to 8 bases, leaving 7 bases not matched to a gene. The CDR3 contains 14 residues. CDR1 is SGHTA and CDR2 is FQGTGA in the germline V gene. The CDR3 DNA reads TGTGCCAGCAGCTTAGATACAGGGGGTTTCGGCTACACCTTC. It is translated as CASSLDTGGFGYTF.

This clonotype was recorded at least ten times. The chain uses TRBV12-3 or TRBV12-4 and TRBJ1-1, with 7 bases aligning to TRBD1. CDR3 length: 14 residues. V shed 7 bases and J 1 base; nucleotides not matched to a gene: 6. The CDR3 DNA reads TGTGCCAGCATCAGGGACAGATCGAACACTGAAGCTTTCTTT. It specifies CASIRDRSNTEAFF.

This clonotype showed up many times. The CDR3 region is CASSLVARPNEQFF. The CDR3 bases are TGTGCCAGCAGCTTAGTTGCTCGCCCCAATGAGCAGTTCTTC. This sequence joins TRBV7-2 and TRBJ2-1; no firm D call. V dropped 1 base and J dropped 6 bases, with 10 bases sitting between them. Germline V lookup: CDR1 SGHTA, CDR2 FQGNSA. The CDR3 runs to 14 residues.

The V call is TRBV9, the J call TRBJ1-2, with 8 bases identical to TRBD1. The CDR3 length is 15 residues. The V gene's germline CDR1 is SGDLS and CDR2 YYNGEE. V shed 7 bases and J 8 bases; nucleotides not matched to a gene: 16. The CDR3 sequence is CASSPGQGAMVGYTF. The CDR3 DNA follows: TGTGCCAGCTCACCAGGGCAGGGGGCTATGGTCGGCTACACCTTC.

This chain uses TRBV20-1 with TRBJ2-7; maybe TRBD2 (7 bases). The CDR3 has 15 amino acids. The germline V gene encodes CDR1 DFQATT and CDR2 SNEGSKA (reference sequence). The V gene lost 6 bases and the J gene lost 7 bases, with 25 bases spanning the gap. The CDR3 DNA reads TGCAGTGCCAGCCGGAAGGGGGGGCAGTCGGAAGAGCAGTACTTC. Translating it yields CSASRKGGQSEEQYF.

This clonotype was picked up a small number of times. The CDR3 DNA follows: TGTGCCAGCAGCCCCCGAGGGGACAGGGTTATAGATACGCAGTATTTT. Residues: CASSPRGDRVIDTQYF. The chain couples TRBV25-1 to TRBJ2-3; 9 bases are a match to TRBD1. The CDR3 is 16 residues long. Germline V gene sequence: CDR1 MGHDK, CDR2 SYGVNS. V shed 6 bases, J shed 5 bases, and the junction held 12 bases outside the gene matches.

With respect to this clonotype: A much larger clone differs by one base, so this may be a read error. This rearrangement joins TRBV18 to TRBJ1-2, with D possibly matching TRBD1 (5 bases). The germline CDR1 and CDR2 sequences are KGHSH and LQKENI. CDR3 length equals 13 residues. The V end lost 5 bases, the J end lost 3 bases, and 10 bases lay between the germline ends. The CDR3 loop reads CASSIRGDYGYTF. The CDR3 nucleotides are TGTGCCAGCTCAATACGGGGGGACTATGGCTACACCTTC.

The chain carries TRBV11-2 and TRBJ2-2, with 9 bases matching TRBD2. Germline trimming cut 4 bases from V and 4 bases from J; bases unmatched to any gene: 7. Looked up from germline, CDR1 is SGHAT and CDR2 is FQNNGV. CDR3 length: 16 amino acids. DNA for the CDR3: TGTGCCAGCAGCTCCCACGGACTAGCGTTCACCGGGGAGCTGTTTTTT. Protein sequence: CASSSHGLAFTGELFF. Complete variable domain (other parts from reference TRBV11-2 and TRBJ2-2): EAGVAQSPRYKIIEKRQSVAFWCNPISGHATLYWYQQILGQGPKLLIQFQNNGVVDDSQLPKDRFSAERLKGVDSTLKIQPAKLEDSAVYLCASSSHGLAFTGELFFGEGSRLTVL.

This chain uses TRBV10-1 with TRBJ1-1; no clear D. This CDR3 has 13 amino acids. Trimming stripped 3 bases from V and 4 bases from J, with 9 bases between. CDR1 and CDR2 (germline): WNHNN, SYGVQD (reference sequence). CDR3 sequence: CASSDGEGTEAFF. The DNA for the CDR3 is TGCGCCAGCAGTGATGGGGAGGGCACTGAAGCTTTCTTT.

V is TRBV24-1 and J is TRBJ2-1; 8 bases align to TRBD2. The V gene end was trimmed by 9 bases and the J gene end by 10 bases; junction bases not matched to a gene: 7. CDR1 is KGHDR, CDR2 SFDVKD, per germline. CDR3 length: 12 residues. CDR3 DNA: TGTGCCACCGGCGGGGGGCTAGGGGAGCAGTTCTTC. As protein: CATGGGLGEQFF.

The sample holds many counts of this clonotype. V gene TRBV19 combines with J gene TRBJ2-3, with D possibly TRBD2 on 5 matching bases. V lost 8 bases, J lost 2 bases, and 11 bases lay in between. This CDR3 has 13 residues. Germline CDR1 is LNHDA and CDR2 is SQIVND (reference sequence). As DNA, the CDR3 is TGTGCCAGTGGCCGGGAACTCACAGATACGCAGTATTTT. It encodes CASGRELTDTQYF.

In the case of this clonotype: The junction differs from germline at one of its ends, possibly a read error. The chain carries TRBV15 and TRBJ1-2; D is uncertain. CDR3 length equals 12 residues. Per the germline V gene, CDR1 is LNHNV and CDR2 is YYDKDF (reference sequence). Here the CDR3 reads CASSSGSFTNTF. For the CDR3, the DNA is TGTGCCTCCAGCAGTGGTAGCTTCACGAACACCTTC.

The chain is built from TRBV30 and TRBJ1-1; 11 nucleotides agree with TRBD1. CDR1 and CDR2 (germline): GTSNPN, SVGIG (reference sequence). This CDR3 region has 16 residues. Unmatched junction bases numbered 15, after V lost 8 bases and J lost 4 bases. The CDR3 DNA is TGTGCCGGCAAAAGCAGGGACAGGGGGACGAGCACTGAAGCTTTCTTT. Amino acid sequence: CAGKSRDRGTSTEAFF.

This clonotype was seen ten or more times. The gene calls are TRBV2 and TRBJ1-2; 11 bases line up with TRBD1. Germline loops: CDR1 SNHLY, CDR2 FYNNEI. J was trimmed by 8 bases and V by 11 bases; bases with no gene match: 10. The length of the CDR3 is 13 residues. Here the CDR3 DNA reads TGTGCCGGGGGGACAGGGGGGCCCGGCGGCTACACCTTC. This encodes CAGGTGGPGGYTF.

The chain recombines TRBV10-3 with TRBJ2-7, with TRBD1 matching 7 bases. V gave up 5 bases and J gave up 3 bases; unmatched junction bases: 7. The CDR3 has 14 amino acids. CDR1 is ENHRY and CDR2 is SYGVKD in the germline V gene. The CDR3 loop reads CAISPRTGYYEQYF. CDR3 DNA: TGTGCCATCAGTCCACGGACAGGATACTACGAGCAGTACTTC.

This clonotype appeared many times. The rearrangement links TRBV2 to TRBJ2-7; D is perhaps TRBD2 (5 bases). CDR3 length equals 14 residues. The germline CDR1 and CDR2 sequences are SNHLY and FYNNEI. The germline V and J ends were trimmed by 6 bases and 0 bases, with 12 bases remaining between them. CDR3 in DNA: TGTGCCAGCAGCCTCCAGCGGTCCTCCTACGAGCAGTACTTC. Encoded protein: CASSLQRSSYEQYF.